This entry concerns a single TCR beta chain. Its antigen is unidentified. A sample-barcoded 5' primer and a J-beta primer mix were used in a second PCR of roughly 6 to 11 cycles. Each cDNA molecule was tagged by a template-switch adaptor that had 12 random nucleotides. A single record per CDR3 protein comes from TCRdb applying MiXCR to the 5' RACE reads. The data show approximately 1,100,000 distinct CDR3 sequences, with more than 40% seen just once and approximately 20% held by the top ten. The germline CDR1 and CDR2 sequences are DFQATT and SNEGSKA (reference sequence). Trimming cost V 0 bases and J 0 bases; bases outside gene matches: 6. There are 16 residues in the CDR3. The source of the sample is a study of blood T cells in healthy people across ages. Study conclusions and caveats: There was no known CMV status for donors, so expanded clonotype changes were possibly confounded.

This clonotype was sampled from a woman aged 60-75 years in good health. The chain recombines TRBV20-1 with TRBJ2-3; TRBD2 matches at 7 bases. Sequencing was done on a sample of blood. CDR3: CSARDQWRGSTDTQYF. Here the CDR3 DNA reads TGCAGTGCTAGAGATCAGTGGCGGGGGAGCACAGATACGCAGTATTTT.